This TCR beta chain stems from a study of blood T cell repertoires in COVID-19. In the study overall: From T cells, B-cell-depleted T cells, or PBMCs came the material, which was cDNA or gDNA.

This CDR3 is 14 amino acids long. Germline CDR1 is MNHEY and CDR2 is SVGAGI. Trimming shortened V by 6 bases and J by 7 bases, and 15 bases separated the two germline ends. Per the original methods: Nucleated cell number was recorded as an estimate derived from reference gene primer amplification. The data were produced by immunoSEQ multiplex PCR, yet TCRdb's version contains in-frame clones alone and is incomplete. That table is the source of V, J and clone size, and D and trimming were worked out from the DNA. The repertoire includes 60,000 to 70,000 clones, 65% to 85% of them detected once, and roughly 4.7% sits in the top ten.

This chain connects TRBV6-5 to TRBJ2-2; weak D call: TRBD2 (8 bases). Sequencing was carried out using peripheral blood. The receptor was isolated from a woman aged 60 to 75 with acute or convalescent COVID-19. CDR3 bases: TGTGCCAGCAGCAACAGGGGACTAGGCGGGGAGCTGTTTTTT. It encodes CASSNRGLGGELFF.